The 17 T cell receptor beta chains listed next were all sequenced from one sample in a study of blood T cell repertoires in COVID-19. Here immunoSEQ multiplex PCR was the method, and the copy in TCRdb shows in-frame clones only, minus some. The sample lists approximately 150,000 clones; roughly 85% were seen once. Sequencing was done on a sample of peripheral blood. These receptors were collected from an older man with acute or convalescent COVID-19.

V usage is TRBV28 and J usage is TRBJ1-1; TRBD1 matches 9 bases. The germline CDR1 and CDR2 sequences are MDHEN and SYDVKM. Trimming cost V 6 bases and J 6 bases; bases outside gene matches: 8. The CDR3 is 14 amino acids. In DNA, the CDR3 is TGTGCCAGCAGAACTGGACAGGGGTGGGCTGAAGCTTTCTTT. This sequence encodes CASRTGQGWAEAFF.

V usage is TRBV7-2 and J usage is TRBJ2-1, with TRBD2 matching 12 bases. CDR3 length equals 18 residues. The V segment lost 3 bases and the J segment 3 bases; nucleotides outside the gene matches: 9. Germline V gene data show CDR1 as SGHTA and CDR2 as FQGNSA. The CDR3 sequence: CASSFVLLAGGIYNEQFF. CDR3 nucleotide sequence: TGTGCCAGCAGCTTTGTCCTACTAGCGGGAGGAATCTACAATGAGCAGTTCTTC.

The rearrangement links TRBV13 to TRBJ2-1, with 7 bases lining up with TRBD2. Trimming removed 5 bases from V and 0 bases from J; junction bases left unmatched: 7. The CDR3 covers 16 residues. Germline CDR1 is PRHDT and CDR2 is FYEKMQ (reference sequence). The CDR3, as DNA: TGTGCCAGCAGCCTTAGCGGGCCGAGCTCCTACAATGAGCAGTTCTTC. Translated: CASSLSGPSSYNEQFF.

The chain recombines TRBV6-1 with TRBJ2-1; 13 nucleotides agree with TRBD2. The trim removed 1 base at V and 2 bases at J, leaving 5 bases unmatched. Germline V gene data show CDR1 as MNHNS and CDR2 as SASEGT. The CDR3 extends over 18 amino acids. CDR3 DNA sequence: TGTGCCAGCAGTGAAGACGAGGGACTAGCGGGACCCTACAATGAGCAGTTCTTC. This codes for CASSEDEGLAGPYNEQFF.

This chain links TRBV7-2 with TRBJ1-2; TRBD1 might be the D (6 bases). This CDR3 has 15 amino acids. Trimming left V 2 bases short and J 6 bases short, with 16 bases between. The germline V gene encodes CDR1 SGHTA and CDR2 FQGNSA. The CDR3 sequence is CASSLILNRADGYTF. CDR3 nucleotides: TGTGCCAGCAGCTTAATCTTGAACAGGGCCGATGGCTACACCTTC. The variable domain in full, with the rest retrieved from reference TRBV7-2 and TRBJ1-2, is GAGVSQSPSNKVTEKGKDVELRCDPISGHTALYWYRQSLGQGLEFLIYFQGNSAPDKSGLPSDRFSAERTGGSVSTLTIQRTQQEDSAVYLCASSLILNRADGYTFGSGTRLTVV.

This chain joins TRBV6-5 and TRBJ1-2; 8 bases fit TRBD1. Germline assignment: CDR1 MNHEY and CDR2 SVGAGI. V lost 4 bases to trimming and J lost 13 bases; unmatched junction nucleotides: 11. There are 13 residues in the CDR3. The CDR3 spells CASSSTGTGLPTF. DNA for the CDR3: TGTGCCAGCAGTTCCACCGGGACAGGCTTGCCCACCTTC.

The CDR3 here is CASGSLRTSGTASYNEQFF. CDR3 nucleotides: TGTGCTAGTGGTTCCCTCAGGACTAGCGGGACCGCATCCTACAATGAGCAGTTCTTC. J is TRBJ2-1 and V is TRBV12-5; TRBD2 matches at 12 bases. Trimming took 4 bases from V and 1 from J; bases not matched to a gene: 11. Germline lookup yields CDR1 LGHNT and CDR2 FRNRAP. This CDR3 is built from 19 residues. The variable domain in full, completed from reference TRBV12-5 and TRBJ2-1, reads DARVTQTPRHKVTEMGQEVTMRCQPILGHNTVFWYRQTMMQGLELLAYFRNRAPLDDSGMPKDRFSAEMPDATLATLKIQPSEPRDSAVYFCASGSLRTSGTASYNEQFFGPGTRLTVL.

V is TRBV7-3 and J is TRBJ2-1; the D is unclear. This CDR3 comprises 13 residues. The V gene's germline CDR1 is SGHTA and CDR2 FQGTGA. V lost 5 bases and J 6 bases, leaving 11 bases between the germline ends. CDR3 sequence: CASSPYSGNEQFF. The CDR3 DNA is TGTGCCAGCAGCCCATATTCGGGCAATGAGCAGTTCTTC.

This clone has only one observation. The chain employs TRBV5-4 and TRBJ2-5; a possible D gene is TRBD2 (5 bases). The CDR3 is 15 residues long. The V and J ends lost 0 bases and 5 bases respectively, with 14 bases between them. Germline V gene data show CDR1 as SGHNT and CDR2 as YYREEE (reference sequence). In DNA form, the CDR3 reads TGTGCCAGCAGCTTGGCCCGGAGGTCAGAGGAGACCCAGTACTTC. Translation gives CASSLARRSEETQYF. The variable domain in full, with the rest retrieved from reference TRBV5-4 and TRBJ2-5, is ETGVTQSPTHLIKTRGQQVTLRCSSQSGHNTVSWYQQALGQGPQFIFQYYREEENGRGNFPPRFSGLQFPNYSSELNVNALELDDSALYLCASSLARRSEETQYFGPGTRLLVL.

As for this clone: An end of the junction does not agree with germline; a read error may underlie this. The chain couples TRBV28 to TRBJ2-1; D gene ambiguous. Germline V gene lookup returns CDR1 MDHEN and CDR2 SYDVKM. The CDR3 is made up of 13 amino acids. DNA of the CDR3: TGTGCCAGCATTGGGCTCGTATACAGTGAGCAGTTCTTC. It is translated as CASIGLVYSEQFF.

The chain is built from TRBV9 and TRBJ2-7; TRBD1 agrees at 8 bases. Trimming cost V 0 bases and J 2 bases; bases outside gene matches: 4. This CDR3 is 15 amino acids long. Germline V gene data show CDR1 as SGDLS and CDR2 as YYNGEE. CDR3 sequence: CASSVAEDRAYEQYF. The CDR3 DNA follows: TGTGCCAGCAGCGTAGCAGAGGACAGGGCCTACGAGCAGTACTTC.

The chain joins TRBV19 to TRBJ2-2; 10 positions agree with TRBD2. This CDR3 region has 15 residues. The junction had 6 bases not matched to a gene; V was cut back by 6 bases and J by 5 bases. CDR1 is LNHDA and CDR2 is SQIVND in the germline V gene (reference sequence). The DNA of the CDR3 is TGTGCCAGTAGGGCTAGCGGGAGTGTAACCGGGGAGCTGTTTTTT. It specifies CASRASGSVTGELFF.

The rearrangement uses TRBV28 and TRBJ1-5; 7 bases match TRBD1. V shed 3 bases and J 6 bases; nucleotides not matched to a gene: 5. There are 14 residues in the CDR3. CDR1 is MDHEN, CDR2 SYDVKM, per germline. The CDR3 loop is CASSFGRGAQPQHF. The CDR3 nucleotides are TGTGCCAGCAGTTTCGGCAGGGGGGCTCAGCCCCAGCATTTT.

The rearrangement uses TRBV2 and TRBJ2-7, with TRBD1 identical over 7 bases. V trimming: 6 bases; J trimming: 3 bases; junction bases outside the gene matches: 8. Germline loops: CDR1 SNHLY, CDR2 FYNNEI. The CDR3 runs 14 residues. CDR3 protein: CASSTGTENYEQYF. In nucleotides, the CDR3 is TGTGCCAGCAGCACCGGGACAGAAAACTACGAGCAGTACTTC.

The chain combines TRBV6-5 with TRBJ2-1, with TRBD2 matching over 7 bases. CDR1 is MNHEY, CDR2 SVGAGI, per germline. The J segment lost 2 bases and the V segment lost 2 bases, leaving 3 bases of the junction unmatched. The CDR3 sequence is 15 residues long. This CDR3 reads CASSYGGDPYNEQFF. CDR3 sequence (DNA): TGTGCCAGCAGTTACGGGGGGGATCCCTACAATGAGCAGTTCTTC.

This clone was observed many times. The J gene is TRBJ1-1, the V gene TRBV9, with a possible D match to TRBD1 (6 bases). The germline V and J ends were trimmed by 3 bases and 1 base, with 13 bases remaining between them. The germline CDR1 and CDR2 sequences are SGDLS and YYNGEE. The CDR3 length is 15 residues. The CDR3 DNA sequence: TGTGCCAGCAGCGCCTCCGACAGGAAGAACACTGAAGCTTTCTTT. This sequence encodes CASSASDRKNTEAFF.

This clone was seen once. This CDR3 is CASSPFSGRAREQFF. The CDR3 DNA is TGTGCCAGCAGTCCCTTTAGCGGGAGGGCTCGTGAGCAGTTCTTC. The V and J genes are TRBV28 and TRBJ2-1; 11 bases align to TRBD2. This CDR3 comprises 15 residues. V shed 5 bases and J 9 bases; nucleotides not matched to a gene: 9. Germline V CDR1 and CDR2: MDHEN, SYDVKM.